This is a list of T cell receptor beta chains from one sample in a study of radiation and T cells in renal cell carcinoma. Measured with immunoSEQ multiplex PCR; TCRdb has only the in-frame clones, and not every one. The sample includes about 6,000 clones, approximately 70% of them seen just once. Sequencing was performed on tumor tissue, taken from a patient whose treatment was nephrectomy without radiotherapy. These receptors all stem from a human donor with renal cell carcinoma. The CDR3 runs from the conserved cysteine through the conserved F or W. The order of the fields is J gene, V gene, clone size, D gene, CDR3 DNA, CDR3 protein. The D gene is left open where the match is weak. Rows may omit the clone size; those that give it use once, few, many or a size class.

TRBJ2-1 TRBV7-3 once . TGTGCCAGCAGCTCCACGTGGGCAGATTACAATGAGCAGTTCTTC CASSSTWADYNEQFF
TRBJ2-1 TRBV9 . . TGTGCCAGCAGCGTAGCACATACAGGCGGTGGATACAATGAGCAGTTCTTC CASSVAHTGGGYNEQFF
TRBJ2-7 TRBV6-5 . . TGTGCCAGCAGTTACCGACGGCGGACCTACGAGCAGTACTTC CASSYRRRTYEQYF
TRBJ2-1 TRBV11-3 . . TGTGCCAGCAGCCCAGGGACTCGGAATGAGCAGTTCTTC CASSPGTRNEQFF
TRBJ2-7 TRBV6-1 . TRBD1 TGTGCCAGCAGAGAAAAGGGACAGGGGCACGAGCAGTACTTC CASREKGQGHEQYF
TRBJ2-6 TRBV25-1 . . TGTGCCAGCAGTGACTCAGGTCAGTCTGGGGCCAACGTCCTGACTTTC CASSDSGQSGANVLTF
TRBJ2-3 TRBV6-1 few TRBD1 TGTGCCAGCAGCAGGGACAGGGGCATCGATACGCAGTATTTT CASSRDRGIDTQYF
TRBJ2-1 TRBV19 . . TGTGCCAGTAGTATTTTCGATAGCTCCTACAATGAGCAGTTCTTC CASSIFDSSYNEQFF
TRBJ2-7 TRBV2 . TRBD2 TGTGCCAGCAGTGCCTCTAGCGGGGGGACCTACGAGCAGTACTTC CASSASSGGTYEQYF
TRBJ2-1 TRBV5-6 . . TGTGCCAGCAGGTACAGGGGAGGGTCCGGGCAGTTCTTC CASRYRGGSGQFF
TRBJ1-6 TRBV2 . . TGTGCCAGCAGCCCAGAAACAAATTCACCCCTCCACTTT CASSPETNSPLHF
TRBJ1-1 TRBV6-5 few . TGTGCCAGTAAAAGGGGCTCCGAAGCTTTCTTT CASKRGSEAFF
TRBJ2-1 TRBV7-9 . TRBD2 TGTGCCAGCAGCCCTAAAGGAGGTGGACTAGCCCTTTACAATGAGCAGTTCTTC CASSPKGGGLALYNEQFF
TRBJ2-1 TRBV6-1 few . TGTGCCAGCAGTGTCCTAGCCATTGATGAGCAGTTCTTC CASSVLAIDEQFF
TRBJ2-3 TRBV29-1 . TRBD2 TGCAGCGTTACCCTAGCGGGAGGCAACACAGATACGCAGTATTTT CSVTLAGGNTDTQYF
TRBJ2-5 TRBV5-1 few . TGCGCCAGCAGCCTGGGGACTCTACAAGAGACCCAGTACTTC CASSLGTLQETQYF
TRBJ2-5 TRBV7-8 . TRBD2 TGTGCCAGCAGCGTTAGCGGGAGCGAGACCCAGTACTTC CASSVSGSETQYF
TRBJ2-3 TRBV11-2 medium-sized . TGTGCCAGCAGCTTATTGGGCTTCACAGATACGCAGTATTTT CASSLLGFTDTQYF
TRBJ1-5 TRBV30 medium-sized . TGTGCCTGGAGTGCAGGGAGGGATCAGCCCCAGCATTTT CAWSAGRDQPQHF
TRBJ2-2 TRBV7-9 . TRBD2 TGTGCCACCAGGACTAGCGGGAGTGGCGGGGAGCTGTTTTTT CATRTSGSGGELFF
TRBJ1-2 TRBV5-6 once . TGTGCCAGCAGCTCCTCTAACTATGGCTACACCTTC CASSSSNYGYTF
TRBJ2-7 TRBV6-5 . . TGTGCCAGCGGGGAGTCCTACGAGCAGTACTTC CASGESYEQYF
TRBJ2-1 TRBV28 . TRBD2 TGTGCCAGCGCCATGGGAGGGAGTGTCCCCTACAATGAGCAGTTCTTC CASAMGGSVPYNEQFF
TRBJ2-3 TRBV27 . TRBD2 TGTGCCAGCAGATTAGCGGGAGCGCGCACAGATACGCAGTATTTT CASRLAGARTDTQYF
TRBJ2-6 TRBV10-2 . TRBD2 TGCGCCAGCAGTGAGTCGCTAGCGGGAGCTTCTGGGGCCAACGTCCTGACTTTC CASSESLAGASGANVLTF
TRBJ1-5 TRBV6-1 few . TGTGCCAGCAGTGACTCAAGATATAGCAATCAGCCCCAGCATTTT CASSDSRYSNQPQHF
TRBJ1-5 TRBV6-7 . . TGTGCCAGCAGTTTAGGGACACACAATAGCAATCAGCCCCAGCATTTT CASSLGTHNSNQPQHF
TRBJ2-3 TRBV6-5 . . TGTGCCAGCAGGGACGGTAGCACAGATACGCAGTATTTT CASRDGSTDTQYF
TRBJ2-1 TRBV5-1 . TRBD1 TGCGCCAGCAGCCCCACCGGACAGGCCTACAATGAGCAGTTCTTC CASSPTGQAYNEQFF
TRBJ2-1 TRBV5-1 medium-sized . TGCGCCAGCAGCACATGGGGGAGTGGACTTTCCTACAATGAGCAGTTCTTC CASSTWGSGLSYNEQFF
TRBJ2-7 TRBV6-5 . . TGTGCCAGCAGTTCAAGACAGTCCGGCTCCTACGAGCAGTACTTC CASSSRQSGSYEQYF
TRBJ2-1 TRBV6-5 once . TGTGCCAGCACCAAGGGGGGAATGTCCTACAATGAGCAGTTCTTC CASTKGGMSYNEQFF
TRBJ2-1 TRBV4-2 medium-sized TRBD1 TGTGCCAGCACGGGACAGGGGGCGCCCAATGAGCAGTTCTTC CASTGQGAPNEQFF
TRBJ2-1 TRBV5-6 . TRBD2 TGTGCCAGCAGCTCCGGACTAGCGGGAGGGAATGAGCAGTTCTTC CASSSGLAGGNEQFF
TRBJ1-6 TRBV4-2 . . TGTGCCAGCAGCTTGGGAATTTCGCTGGGACAACATAATTCACCCCTCCACTTT CASSLGISLGQHNSPLHF
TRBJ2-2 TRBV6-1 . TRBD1 TGTGCCAGTACAACCGGGACAGGTCACACCGGGGAGCTGTTTTTT CASTTGTGHTGELFF
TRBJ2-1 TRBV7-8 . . TGTGCCAGCAGCTTAATGTCACGGGAGATCGGCAATGAGCAGTTCTTC CASSLMSREIGNEQFF
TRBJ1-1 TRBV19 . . TGTGCCAGTAGGATGGGGGAGTGGACAGTGAACACTGAAGCTTTCTTT CASRMGEWTVNTEAFF
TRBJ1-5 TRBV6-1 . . TGTGCCAGCAGTAGCAGGGGTTGGGATCAGCCCCAGCATTTT CASSSRGWDQPQHF
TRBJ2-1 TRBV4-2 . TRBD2 TGTGCCAGCAGGAAGGGAGCGGGGAGCTCCTACAATGAGCAGTTCTTC CASRKGAGSSYNEQFF
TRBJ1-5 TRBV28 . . TGTGCCAGCATTACCCAGGGACGGATGAGCAATCAGCCCCAGCATTTT CASITQGRMSNQPQHF
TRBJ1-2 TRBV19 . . TGTGCCAGTAGTATAAGGGACGGCTATGGCTACACCTTC CASSIRDGYGYTF